These 15 T cell receptor beta chains originate from one sample sequenced in a study of CD8+ T cells in alopecia areata. Extracted from the samples, RNA was reverse transcribed into cDNA to serve as the sequencing template. Produced via immunoSEQ multiplex PCR; TCRdb's table is partial and in-frame only. The table records tens of thousands of clones, 60% of them present only once. The sequencing here drew on CD8+ T cells sorted from blood, taken at week 0. These receptors were taken from a human donor with alopecia areata.

The chain links TRBV27 to TRBJ2-5, with D tentatively TRBD2 (6 bases). The germline CDR1 and CDR2 sequences are MNHEY and SMNVEV (reference sequence). V lost 2 bases to trimming and J lost 0 bases, with 10 bases between them. CDR3 size: 15 residues. CDR3: CASSLGLPYQETQYF. CDR3 DNA sequence: TGTGCCAGCAGTTTAGGACTACCGTACCAAGAGACCCAGTACTTC.

This chain links TRBV6-5 with TRBJ1-1; no clear D gene. From germline, CDR1 is MNHEY and CDR2 SVGAGI. V was cut by 0 bases and J by 1 base, with 6 bases left in between. The CDR3 length is 14 residues. The CDR3 protein is CASSYSDENTEAFF. CDR3 in DNA: TGTGCCAGCAGTTACTCCGACGAGAACACTGAAGCTTTCTTT.

This rearrangement joins TRBV9 to TRBJ1-1, with D possibly matching TRBD1 (6 bases). V was shortened by 0 bases and J by 1 base, with 10 bases between the two germline ends. The length of the CDR3 is 15 residues. Looked up from germline, CDR1 is SGDLS and CDR2 is YYNGEE. The CDR3 loop is CASSVGPGQNTEAFF. The CDR3 coding sequence is TGTGCCAGCAGCGTAGGCCCGGGACAGAACACTGAAGCTTTCTTT.

This sequence joins TRBV7-6 and TRBJ2-3; the D gene is possibly TRBD2 (6 bases). CDR3 length: 14 amino acids. Germline V gene data show CDR1 as SGHVS and CDR2 as FNYEAQ. V lost 1 base and J lost 3, with 8 bases in between. The CDR3 protein is CASSLESGTDTQYF. The CDR3 DNA follows: TGTGCCAGCAGCTTAGAAAGCGGGACAGATACGCAGTATTTT.

The V call is TRBV29-1, the J call TRBJ2-3, with 8 positions matching TRBD1. The germline CDR1 and CDR2 sequences are SQVTM and ANQGSEA. This CDR3 comprises 17 residues. J lost 0 bases, V lost 7 bases, and 15 bases had no gene match. CDR3 sequence reads: CSAETGGGSESTDTQYF. The CDR3 DNA reads TGCAGCGCGGAAACAGGGGGAGGATCCGAGAGCACAGATACGCAGTATTTT.

J is TRBJ2-1 and V is TRBV27, with 10 positions matching TRBD2. Germline lookup yields CDR1 MNHEY and CDR2 SMNVEV (reference sequence). The CDR3 spans 16 residues. Trimming removed 1 base from V and 7 bases from J; junction bases left unmatched: 7. CDR3: CASSLLLAGVVNEQFF. The CDR3 DNA reads as TGTGCCAGCAGTTTATTGCTAGCGGGAGTCGTAAATGAGCAGTTCTTC.

V usage is TRBV4-3 and J usage is TRBJ2-7; D might be TRBD2 (7 bases). Trimming took 2 bases from V and 3 from J, leaving 17 bases between them. CDR1 and CDR2 from the germline V gene are LGHNA and YSLEER. The CDR3 is 16 residues long. The CDR3 DNA reads TGCGCCAGCAGCCAACAGGCTAACGGGGGGCACTACGAGCAGTACTTC. This encodes CASSQQANGGHYEQYF.

This clone was detected many times. The rearrangement uses TRBV7-9 and TRBJ1-2; D gene ambiguous. CDR1 and CDR2 (germline): SEHNR, FQNEAQ (reference sequence). The CDR3 totals 12 residues. V lost 8 bases and J 4 bases, leaving 11 bases between the germline ends. In DNA form, the CDR3 reads TGTGCCAGCCGAGAAAGCCCCTATGGCTACACCTTC. It codes for CASRESPYGYTF.

The rearrangement uses TRBV5-1 and TRBJ1-5; D not certain. The V end lost 0 bases, the J end lost 7 bases, and 14 bases lay between the germline ends. The V gene's germline CDR1 is SGHRS and CDR2 YFSETQ. This CDR3 comprises 15 residues. The CDR3 DNA reads as TGCGCCAGCAGCTTGGGCGAGAGTACCGGACAGCCCCAGCATTTT. The encoded protein is CASSLGESTGQPQHF.

At least ten counts were recorded for this clone. V gene TRBV6-4 combines with J gene TRBJ2-2; a possible D gene is TRBD1 (6 bases). The V end lost 6 bases, the J end lost 6 bases, and 17 bases lay between the germline ends. Germline V lookup: CDR1 MRHNA, CDR2 SNTAGT. The CDR3 extends over 15 amino acids. The CDR3 DNA is TGTGCCAGCAGGTCGGGGCAGGGACATGCCGGGGAGCTGTTTTTT. Residues: CASRSGQGHAGELFF.

This rearrangement joins TRBV4-3 to TRBJ1-2; D gene unclear. Trimming removed 6 bases from V and 8 bases from J, with 25 bases in between. The germline CDR1 and CDR2 sequences are LGHNA and YSLEER. CDR3 length equals 16 residues. The CDR3 loop reads CASRQREATYGEGYTF. As DNA, the CDR3 is TGCGCCAGCAGACAGCGGGAGGCGACCTACGGGGAGGGCTACACCTTC.

The genes are TRBV29-1 and TRBJ2-7, with D perhaps TRBD1 (6 bases). The ends were cut back, 7 bases at V and 6 bases at J, with 13 bases in the middle. Germline V CDR1 and CDR2: SQVTM, ANQGSEA. The CDR3 has 11 amino acids. The CDR3 DNA follows: TGCAGCGGCATCAGGGGTTTCGAGCAGTACTTC. The encoded protein is CSGIRGFEQYF.

This clone was detected many times. The chain has TRBV7-9 and TRBJ2-1; weak D call: TRBD1 (6 bases). Germline-derived CDR1 and CDR2 are SEHNR and FQNEAQ (reference sequence). Trimming pared 6 bases from V and 4 bases from J, leaving 13 bases between. The CDR3 covers 14 residues. The CDR3, as DNA: TGTGCCAGCAGATCATGGACAGATTACAATGAGCAGTTCTTC. It encodes CASRSWTDYNEQFF.

The genes are TRBV13 and TRBJ2-1; 10 positions agree with TRBD1. After removal of 8 bases from V and 2 bases from J, the junction contained 6 bases not matched to a gene. Germline assignment: CDR1 PRHDT and CDR2 FYEKMQ (reference sequence). The length of the CDR3 is 15 residues. The CDR3 here is CASGGTGVAYNEQFF. The CDR3, as DNA: TGTGCCAGCGGGGGGACAGGGGTTGCCTACAATGAGCAGTTCTTC.

The chain joins TRBV2 to TRBJ2-7; 7 bases are a match to TRBD2. CDR1 and CDR2 (germline): SNHLY, FYNNEI. This CDR3 has 13 residues. After removal of 3 bases from V and 6 bases from J, the junction contained 5 bases not matched to a gene. DNA for the CDR3: TGTGCCAGCAGTGAGTCCCTAGCGGTCGAGCAGTACTTC. Translating it yields CASSESLAVEQYF.